A single sample is the source of the 12 T cell receptor beta chains below, sequenced in a study of blood T cell repertoires in COVID-19. The repertoire was sequenced with immunoSEQ multiplex PCR; TCRdb's copy has only in-frame clones and lacks some. Seen here are approximately 300,000 clones, roughly 85% observed once, and the top ten hold under 2%. Sequencing was performed on PBMCs or T cells enriched from blood (not recorded which). The receptors come from a woman aged 25 to 39 who had been exposed to COVID-19.

The rearrangement links TRBV12-3 or TRBV12-4 to TRBJ1-1, with no clear D. The CDR3 covers 11 residues. V was shortened by 11 bases and J by 1 base, with 8 bases between the two germline ends. In nucleotides, the CDR3 is TGTGCCTGTACAACGAACACTGAAGCTTTCTTT. Encoded protein: CACTTNTEAFF.

CDR3: CASRWTSGTQNEQFF. In DNA, the CDR3 is TGTGCCAGCAGGTGGACTAGCGGGACTCAGAATGAGCAGTTCTTC. The chain combines TRBV6-8 with TRBJ2-1, with TRBD2 identical over 12 bases. The trim removed 6 bases at V and 7 bases at J, leaving 7 bases unmatched. Germline lookup yields CDR1 MNHGY and CDR2 SAAAGT. The CDR3 spans 15 residues.

V is TRBV10-3 and J is TRBJ2-7; D perhaps matches TRBD2 (5 bases). CDR3 length: 11 residues. Trimming stripped 10 bases from V and 5 bases from J, with 12 bases between. Germline V gene data show CDR1 as ENHRY and CDR2 as SYGVKD. CDR3 in DNA: TGTGCCACCCGGCCGGGGAACGAGCAGTACTTC. It specifies CATRPGNEQYF.

The genes are TRBV10-3 and TRBJ1-4; TRBD1 matches 9 bases. The CDR3 is made up of 14 amino acids. CDR1 and CDR2 (germline): ENHRY, SYGVKD. The trim removed 6 bases at V and 8 bases at J, leaving 7 bases unmatched. Here the CDR3 reads CAISGTGKGEKLFF. CDR3 bases: TGTGCCATCAGCGGGACAGGGAAAGGGGAAAAACTGTTTTTT.

This chain links TRBV5-5 with TRBJ1-4, with D possibly matching TRBD1 (5 bases). Germline-derived CDR1 and CDR2 are SGHKS and YYEKEE (reference sequence). The length of the CDR3 is 16 residues. V was pared by 4 bases and J by 2 bases, with 15 bases between. The CDR3 sequence is CASSVLSTVTNEKLFF. In DNA, the CDR3 is TGTGCCAGCAGCGTACTCTCGACAGTTACTAATGAAAAACTGTTTTTT.

In this sample, this clone turned up a few times. The J gene is TRBJ1-2, the V gene TRBV6-1; D may be TRBD1 (5 bases). This CDR3 contains 15 residues. With 0 bases removed from V and 7 bases from J, the gap between germline ends came to 15 bases. Per germline, CDR1 MNHNS and CDR2 SASEGT. Written as DNA, the CDR3 is TGTGCCAGCAGTGAAGCAAGGGCGGGGGAAGTTGGCTACACCTTC. Protein sequence: CASSEARAGEVGYTF.

This sequence joins TRBV29-1 and TRBJ1-2; no clear D. The germline CDR1 and CDR2 sequences are SQVTM and ANQGSEA. Trimming removed 6 bases from V and 3 bases from J, with 11 bases in between. The CDR3 sequence is 12 residues long. The CDR3 DNA reads TGCAGCGTCGGAGGAAATCACTATGGCTACACCTTC. It is translated as CSVGGNHYGYTF.

This chain links TRBV27 with TRBJ1-2, with D perhaps TRBD1 (6 bases). This CDR3 spans 15 amino acids. V was trimmed by 5 bases and J by 1 base, leaving 14 bases between them. Germline CDR1 and CDR2: MNHEY and SMNVEV (reference sequence). CDR3: CASSPTTGINYGYTF. Written as DNA, the CDR3 is TGTGCCAGCAGTCCCACGACAGGAATTAACTATGGCTACACCTTC.

In its sample, this clone was seen a few times. The chain combines TRBV27 with TRBJ2-1, with TRBD1 matching over 9 bases. V was clipped by 5 bases and J by 9 bases; unmatched bases: 8. Germline CDR1 and CDR2: MNHEY and SMNVEV (reference sequence). CDR3 length equals 14 residues. The CDR3, as DNA: TGTGCCAGCAGTCCTCGACAGGGGGTAGGTGAGCAGTTCTTC. Translated, it gives CASSPRQGVGEQFF.

The chain employs TRBV4-3 and TRBJ1-1; the D gene is possibly TRBD1 (6 bases). The V gene lost 0 bases and the J gene lost 1 base, with 9 bases spanning the gap. The CDR3 covers 15 residues. Germline CDR1 reads LGHNA; CDR2 reads YSLEER. CDR3 residues: CASSQEGARNTEAFF. CDR3 nucleotides: TGCGCCAGCAGCCAAGAGGGGGCTCGGAACACTGAAGCTTTCTTT.

This clone was counted a single time. V is TRBV5-1 and J is TRBJ2-7, with D tentatively TRBD2 (7 bases). Germline CDR1 SGHRS, CDR2 YFSETQ. This CDR3 spans 15 amino acids. V lost 4 bases and J lost 6, with 20 bases in between. The CDR3 sequence: CASSTGRGYPSEQYF. CDR3 nucleotides: TGCGCCAGCAGCACAGGGAGGGGCTACCCTTCCGAGCAGTACTTC.

The rearrangement links TRBV10-2 to TRBJ1-2, with D possibly matching TRBD1 (5 bases). Germline CDR1 is WSHSY and CDR2 is SAAADI. V was shortened by 0 bases and J by 4 bases, with 9 bases between the two germline ends. CDR3 length: 14 residues. In nucleotides, the CDR3 is TGCGCCAGCAGTGAGTCGGGACTTACCTATGGCTACACCTTC. It encodes CASSESGLTYGYTF.